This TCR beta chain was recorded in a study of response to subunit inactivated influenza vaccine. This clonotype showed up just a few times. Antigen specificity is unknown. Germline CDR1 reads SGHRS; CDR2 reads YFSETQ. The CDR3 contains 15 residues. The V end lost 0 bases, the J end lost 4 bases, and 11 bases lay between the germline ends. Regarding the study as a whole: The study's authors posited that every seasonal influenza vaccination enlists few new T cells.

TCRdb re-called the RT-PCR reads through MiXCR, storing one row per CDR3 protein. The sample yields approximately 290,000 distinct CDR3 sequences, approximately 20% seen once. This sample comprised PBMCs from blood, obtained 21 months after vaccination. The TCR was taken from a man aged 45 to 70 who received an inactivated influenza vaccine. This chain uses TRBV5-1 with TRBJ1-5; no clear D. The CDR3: CASSLVPVDNQPQHF. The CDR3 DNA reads TGCGCCAGCAGCTTGGTTCCGGTCGATAATCAGCCCCAGCATTTT.